This T cell receptor beta chain was captured by sequencing in a study of a mutant IDH1 vaccine in newly diagnosed glioma. Study outcomes and limitations: Vaccine-induced immune responses were detected in roughly 92% of patients.

Worth noting for this clone: Its specificity is unknown. Compared with germline, one end of the junction differs, possibly owing to a read error.

Germline assignment: CDR1 KGHSH and CDR2 LQKENI. The CDR3 runs to 15 residues. The time point was: week 23, last vaccination. The content of each vaccine dose was 300 ug of mutant IDH1 20-mer peptide, and topical imiquimod accompanied it. Repertoires were generated with immunoSEQ multiplex PCR, while TCRdb's copy carries only in-frame clones and drops some. The repertoire consists of some 42,000 clones, with about 75% occurring once and the leading ten covering about 4.9%. The sample in question was PBMCs, obtained from a glioma patient whose treatment included an IDH1 peptide vaccine. The receptor was derived from a man aged 50-60 years with glioma. The chain couples TRBV18 to TRBJ2-7; 8 positions match TRBD2. The CDR3 loop is CASSPSRTSSHEQYF. CDR3 coding DNA: TGTGCCAGCTCACCCTCCAGGACTAGCTCCCACGAGCAGTACTTC.